This T cell receptor (beta chain) was retrieved from a study of cytomegalovirus exposure and HLA in healthy donors. The study, taken as a whole, reports: A list of more than 150 TCR beta chains associated with cytomegalovirus was given.

The germline V and J ends were trimmed by 0 bases and 4 bases, with 12 bases remaining between them. The CDR3 is made up of 15 amino acids. CDR1 is LGHNA and CDR2 is YNFKEQ in the germline V gene. Clones were sequenced by immunoSEQ multiplex PCR, and TCRdb holds only the in-frame ones, with some missing. The table includes 250,000 to 300,000 clones, 90% detected once. The donors were members of the approximately 120-subject validation cohort (separate from the approximately 670-subject first cohort). With regard to this clone: Its target is unknown.

Sequencing used PBMCs. The clonotype comes from a woman aged 18-30 years in good health and CMV-seronegative. J is TRBJ1-2 and V is TRBV4-2; D not resolved. The CDR3 DNA reads as TGTGCCAGCAGCCAAGAAGACACCTCAGGCTATGGCTACACCTTC. This sequence encodes CASSQEDTSGYGYTF.